This TCR beta chain is drawn from a study of shared clonotypes between healthy human individuals. Overall study findings and caveats: Larger estimated richness was generally recorded for naive subsets relative to memory subsets.

Genomic DNA of every subset was divided equally among multiple immunoSEQ plates. Using immunoSEQ multiplex PCR, the repertoire was profiled, and TCRdb retains in-frame clones only, with some absent. The table shows millions of clones, with over 85% occurring only once. Germline loops: CDR1 MNHEY, CDR2 SMNVEV (reference sequence). The CDR3 extends over 15 amino acids. The junction had 8 bases not matched to a gene; V was cut back by 4 bases and J by 5 bases. Concerning this clone: The target antigen is unknown.

This receptor was obtained from a man aged 18 to 30 in good health. This rearrangement joins TRBV27 to TRBJ2-5; 9 bases align to TRBD1. Sequencing was done on a sample of naive CD4+ T cells sorted from blood. Documented subset: CD45RA+ positively selected. CDR3 in amino acids: CASSSGDRERETQYF. The CDR3 DNA reads as TGTGCCAGCAGTTCGGGGGACAGGGAACGGGAGACCCAGTACTTC.